Following are 5 T cell receptor beta chains from one sample sequenced in a study of Graves' ophthalmopathy and Graves' hyperthyroidism. The sequenced template was RNA, covering the TCR beta CDR3 region. Second-round multiplex PCR came after a first-round RT-PCR that employed HTBI primers. TCRdb itself ran the multiplex PCR reads through MiXCR, one entry per CDR3 protein. Of hundreds of thousands of distinct CDR3 sequences in the sample, about 24% were seen once. The sample consisted of peripheral blood. The receptors come from a woman between 18 and 30 years old with stable Graves' hyperthyroidism. Some clones in this sample may be carry-over from other donors' samples.

This clonotype was picked up many times. J is TRBJ1-1 and V is TRBV10-3; D remains unclear. CDR3 length: 13 amino acids. Per the germline V gene, CDR1 is ENHRY and CDR2 is SYGVKD. V lost 6 bases to trimming and J lost 3 bases, with 11 bases between them. For the CDR3, the DNA is TGTGCCATCAGAACTTCCCTTGACACTGAAGCTTTCTTT. It specifies CAIRTSLDTEAFF.

This clonotype turned up a few times. The chain recombines TRBV12-3 or TRBV12-4 with TRBJ1-2; perhaps TRBD1 as D (5 bases). The V and J ends lost 3 bases and 4 bases respectively, with 9 bases between them. The CDR3 is made up of 13 amino acids. The CDR3 here is CASSFLDSYGYTF. CDR3 DNA sequence: TGTGCCAGCAGTTTTCTAGACAGCTATGGCTACACCTTC.

The chain couples TRBV6-5 to TRBJ1-1, with unresolved D. Trimming took 2 bases from V and 1 from J, leaving 5 bases between them. The V gene's germline CDR1 is MNHEY and CDR2 SVGAGI. There are 13 residues in the CDR3. This CDR3 reads CASSYAANTEAFF. The CDR3 DNA follows: TGTGCCAGCAGTTACGCCGCGAACACTGAAGCTTTCTTT.

For this clonotype: A much more abundant neighbour one base away suggests this may be a read error. The J gene is TRBJ1-1, the V gene TRBV20-1, with 8 nucleotides matching TRBD1. Germline-derived CDR1 and CDR2 are DFQATT and SNEGSKA (reference sequence). The CDR3 loop spans 13 amino acids. CDR3 protein: CSARDRGLTEACF. CDR3 in DNA: TGCAGTGCTAGAGACAGGGGGCTAACTGAAGCTTGCTTT.

The chain has TRBV6-2 or TRBV6-3 and TRBJ2-2; D remains ambiguous. CDR3 length equals 13 residues. The germline CDR1 and CDR2 sequences are MNHEY and SVGEGT. V lost 5 bases and J lost 3, with 7 bases in between. The DNA for the CDR3 is TGTGCCAGCAGTCAAAGGGACACCGGGGAGCTGTTTTTT. This sequence encodes CASSQRDTGELFF.